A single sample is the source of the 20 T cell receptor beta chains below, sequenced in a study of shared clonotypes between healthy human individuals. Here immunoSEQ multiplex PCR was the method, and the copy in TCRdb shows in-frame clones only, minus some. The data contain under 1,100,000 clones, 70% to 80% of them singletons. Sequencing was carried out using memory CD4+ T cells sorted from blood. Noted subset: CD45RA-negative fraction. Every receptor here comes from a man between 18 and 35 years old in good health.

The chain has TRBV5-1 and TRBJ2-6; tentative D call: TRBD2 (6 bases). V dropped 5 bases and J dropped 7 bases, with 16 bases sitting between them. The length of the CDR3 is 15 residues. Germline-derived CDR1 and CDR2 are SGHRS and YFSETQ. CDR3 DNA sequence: TGCGCCAGCAGGTCCGACGTGGGGGGTGCCAACGTCCTGACTTTC. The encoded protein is CASRSDVGGANVLTF.

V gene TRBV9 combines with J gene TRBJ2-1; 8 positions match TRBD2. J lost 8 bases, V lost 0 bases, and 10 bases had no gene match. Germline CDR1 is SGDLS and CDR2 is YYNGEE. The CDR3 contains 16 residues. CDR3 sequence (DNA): TGTGCCAGCAGCGTAGCTTCGGTAGCGGGACGGGATGAGCAGTTCTTC. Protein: CASSVASVAGRDEQFF. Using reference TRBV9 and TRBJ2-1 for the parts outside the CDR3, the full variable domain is DSGVTQTPKHLITATGQRVTLRCSPRSGDLSVYWYQQSLDQGLQFLIQYYNGEERAKGNILERFSAQQFPDLHSELNLSSLELGDSALYFCASSVASVAGRDEQFFGPGTRLTVL.

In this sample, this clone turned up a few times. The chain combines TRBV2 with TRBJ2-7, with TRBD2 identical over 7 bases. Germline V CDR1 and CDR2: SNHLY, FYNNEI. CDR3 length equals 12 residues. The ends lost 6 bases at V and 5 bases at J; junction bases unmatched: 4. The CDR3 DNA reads TGTGCCAGCAGGGCTGGGAGGGACGAGCAGTACTTC. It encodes CASRAGRDEQYF.

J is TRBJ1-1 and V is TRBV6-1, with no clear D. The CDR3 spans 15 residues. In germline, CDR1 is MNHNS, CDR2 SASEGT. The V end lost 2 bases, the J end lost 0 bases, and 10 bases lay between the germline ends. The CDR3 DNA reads TGTGCCAGCAGTGAAAACTTGGCCGTGAACACTGAAGCTTTCTTT. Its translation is CASSENLAVNTEAFF.

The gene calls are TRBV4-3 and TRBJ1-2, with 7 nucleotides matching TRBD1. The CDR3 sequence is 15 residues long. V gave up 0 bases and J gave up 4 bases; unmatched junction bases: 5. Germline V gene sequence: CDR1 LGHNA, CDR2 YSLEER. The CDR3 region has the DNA TGCGCCAGCAGCCAAGATTTTACAGGGGCCTATGGCTACACCTTC. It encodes CASSQDFTGAYGYTF.

This CDR3 reads CASSDGRTDTQYF. The CDR3 nucleotides are TGCGCCAGCAGCGACGGTCGCACAGATACGCAGTATTTT. V usage is TRBV5-1 and J usage is TRBJ2-3; no clear D. This CDR3 is 13 amino acids long. V gave up 4 bases and J gave up 1 base, with 7 bases separating them. Germline CDR1 and CDR2: SGHRS and YFSETQ.

The CDR3 sequence: CASSRGTAAAGGQETQYF. The CDR3 DNA is TGCGCCAGCAGCCGGGGGACAGCTGCAGCGGGAGGGCAAGAGACCCAGTACTTC. This chain links TRBV5-1 with TRBJ2-5; the match to TRBD2 covers 10 bases. CDR1 is SGHRS, CDR2 YFSETQ, per germline. CDR3 length: 18 amino acids. After removal of 4 bases from V and 2 bases from J, the junction contained 14 bases not matched to a gene.

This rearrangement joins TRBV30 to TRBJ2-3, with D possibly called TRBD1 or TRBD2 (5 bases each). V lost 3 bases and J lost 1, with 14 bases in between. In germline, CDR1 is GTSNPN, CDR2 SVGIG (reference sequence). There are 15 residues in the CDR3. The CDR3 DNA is TGTGCCTGGAGCGCATGGGACGGGGGCACAGATACGCAGTATTTT. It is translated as CAWSAWDGGTDTQYF. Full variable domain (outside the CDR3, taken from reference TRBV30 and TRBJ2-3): SQTIHQWPATLVQPVGSPLSLECTVEGTSNPNLYWYRQAAGRGLQLLFYSVGIGQISSEVPQNLSASRPQDRQFILSSKKLLLSDSGFYLCAWSAWDGGTDTQYFGPGTRLTVL.

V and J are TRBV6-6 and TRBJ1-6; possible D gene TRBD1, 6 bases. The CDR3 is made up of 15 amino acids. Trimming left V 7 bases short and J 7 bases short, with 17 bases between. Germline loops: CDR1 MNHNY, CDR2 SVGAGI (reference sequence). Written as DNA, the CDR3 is TGTGCCAGCATCAACGAGGGACAAGGGAATTCACCCCTCCACTTT. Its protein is CASINEGQGNSPLHF.

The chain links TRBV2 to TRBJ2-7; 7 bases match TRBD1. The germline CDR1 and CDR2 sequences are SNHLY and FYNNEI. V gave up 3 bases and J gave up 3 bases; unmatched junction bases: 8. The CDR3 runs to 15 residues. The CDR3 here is CASSEATQGIYEQYF. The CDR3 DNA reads TGTGCCAGCAGTGAGGCTACACAGGGGATCTACGAGCAGTACTTC.

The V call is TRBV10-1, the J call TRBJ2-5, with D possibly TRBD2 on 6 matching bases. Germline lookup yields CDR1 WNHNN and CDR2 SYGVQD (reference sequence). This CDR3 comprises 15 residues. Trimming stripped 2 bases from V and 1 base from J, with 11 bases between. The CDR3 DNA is TGCGCCAGCAGTGAGGCTGGGGGGTCCCAAGAGACCCAGTACTTC. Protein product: CASSEAGGSQETQYF.

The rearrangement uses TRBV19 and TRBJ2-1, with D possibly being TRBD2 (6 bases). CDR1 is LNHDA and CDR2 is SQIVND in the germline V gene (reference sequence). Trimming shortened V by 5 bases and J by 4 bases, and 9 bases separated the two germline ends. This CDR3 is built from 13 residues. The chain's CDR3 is CASSFGTYNEQFF. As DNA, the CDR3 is TGTGCCAGTAGTTTTGGGACTTACAATGAGCAGTTCTTC.

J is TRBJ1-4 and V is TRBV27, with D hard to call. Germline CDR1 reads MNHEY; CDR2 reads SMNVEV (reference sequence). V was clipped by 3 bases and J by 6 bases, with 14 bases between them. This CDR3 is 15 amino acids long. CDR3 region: CASSLRAVPDEKLFF. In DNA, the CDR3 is TGTGCCAGCAGTTTGAGGGCAGTCCCCGATGAAAAACTGTTTTTT. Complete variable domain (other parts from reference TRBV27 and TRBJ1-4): EAQVTQNPRYLITVTGKKLTVTCSQNMNHEYMSWYRQDPGLGLRQIYYSMNVEVTDKGDVPEGYKVSRKEKRNFPLILESPSPNQTSLYFCASSLRAVPDEKLFFGSGTQLSVL.

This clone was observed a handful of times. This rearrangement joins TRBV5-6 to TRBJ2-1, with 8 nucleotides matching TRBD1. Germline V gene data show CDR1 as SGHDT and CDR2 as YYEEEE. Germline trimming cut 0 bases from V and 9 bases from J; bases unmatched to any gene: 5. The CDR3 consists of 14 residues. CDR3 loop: CASSLVQGASEQFF. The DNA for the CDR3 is TGTGCCAGCAGCTTGGTCCAGGGGGCGAGTGAGCAGTTCTTC.

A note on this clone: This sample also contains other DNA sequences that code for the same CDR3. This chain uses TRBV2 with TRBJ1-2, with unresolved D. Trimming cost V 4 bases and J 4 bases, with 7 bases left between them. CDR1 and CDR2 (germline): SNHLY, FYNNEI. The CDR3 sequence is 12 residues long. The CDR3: CASSVGGYGYTF. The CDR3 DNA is TGTGCCAGCAGTGTAGGTGGCTATGGCTACACCTTC.

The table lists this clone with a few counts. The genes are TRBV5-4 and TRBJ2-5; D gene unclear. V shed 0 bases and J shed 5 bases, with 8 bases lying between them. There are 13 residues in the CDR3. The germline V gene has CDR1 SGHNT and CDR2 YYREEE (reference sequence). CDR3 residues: CASSLAQGETQYF. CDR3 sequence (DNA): TGTGCCAGCAGCTTGGCCCAAGGGGAGACCCAGTACTTC.

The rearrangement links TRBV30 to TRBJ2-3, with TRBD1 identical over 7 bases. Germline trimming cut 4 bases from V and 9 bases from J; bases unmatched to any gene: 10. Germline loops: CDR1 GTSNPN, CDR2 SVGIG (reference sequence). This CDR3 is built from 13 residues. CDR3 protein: CAWTGFFRGTQYF. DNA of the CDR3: TGTGCCTGGACGGGCTTCTTCAGGGGGACGCAGTATTTT.

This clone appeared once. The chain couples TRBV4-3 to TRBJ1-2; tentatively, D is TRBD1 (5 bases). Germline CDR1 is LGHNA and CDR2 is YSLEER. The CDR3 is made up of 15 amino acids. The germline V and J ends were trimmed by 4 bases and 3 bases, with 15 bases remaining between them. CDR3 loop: CASSLSGGADYGYTF. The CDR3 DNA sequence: TGCGCCAGCAGCCTCTCGGGAGGGGCGGACTATGGCTACACCTTC.

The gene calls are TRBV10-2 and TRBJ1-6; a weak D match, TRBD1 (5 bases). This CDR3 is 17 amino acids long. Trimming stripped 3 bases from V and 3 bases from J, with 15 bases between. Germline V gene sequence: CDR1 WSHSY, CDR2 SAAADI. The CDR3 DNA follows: TGCGCCAGCAGTGACTTGGATGGGGGTAACTATAATTCACCCCTCCACTTT. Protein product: CASSDLDGGNYNSPLHF.

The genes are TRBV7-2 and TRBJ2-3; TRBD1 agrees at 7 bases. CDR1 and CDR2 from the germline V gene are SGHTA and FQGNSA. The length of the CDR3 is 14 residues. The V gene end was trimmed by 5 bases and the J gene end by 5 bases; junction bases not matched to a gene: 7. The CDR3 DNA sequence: TGTGCCAGCAGCCGACAGGGTGGCATAGATACGCAGTATTTT. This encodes CASSRQGGIDTQYF.